These 15 T cell receptor beta chains originate from one sample sequenced in a study of blood T cell repertoires in COVID-19. Clones were read by immunoSEQ multiplex PCR, and TCRdb kept only the in-frame ones, dropping some. The table has about 270,000 clones, around 91% seen once. The sample was PBMCs or T cells enriched from blood (not recorded which). Source of these receptors: a woman between 18 and 29 years old who had recovered from COVID-19.

The rearrangement joins TRBV9 to TRBJ2-5, with 11 bases identical to TRBD2. CDR3 length: 18 amino acids. J gave up 2 bases and V 0 bases, and 9 bases lay outside the gene matches. Germline V gives CDR1 SGDLS, CDR2 YYNGEE. Here the CDR3 reads CASSVVGSGGAEQETQYF. The CDR3 DNA is TGTGCCAGCAGCGTAGTTGGTAGCGGGGGGGCGGAACAAGAGACCCAGTACTTC.

V is TRBV4-1 and J is TRBJ2-1; tentative D call: TRBD1 (6 bases). The CDR3 has 15 residues. Germline V gene sequence: CDR1 MGHRA, CDR2 YSYEKL. Trimming removed 1 base at V and 7 bases at J, with 14 bases between. The CDR3 sequence is CASSQGPQGWNEQFF. Here the CDR3 DNA reads TGCGCCAGCAGCCAAGGCCCCCAGGGGTGGAATGAGCAGTTCTTC.

The chain uses TRBV2 and TRBJ1-2; TRBD1 is a possible D gene (6 bases). The CDR3 contains 12 residues. Deletions cut 7 bases from V and 4 bases from J, with 10 bases between. From germline, CDR1 is SNHLY and CDR2 FYNNEI. The chain's CDR3 is CASKGEIYGYTF. As DNA, the CDR3 is TGTGCCAGCAAGGGGGAGATCTATGGCTACACCTTC.

The chain has TRBV5-1 and TRBJ2-1; 8 bases agree with TRBD2. The germline CDR1 and CDR2 sequences are SGHRS and YFSETQ. The CDR3 is made up of 17 amino acids. The V and J ends lost 3 bases and 3 bases, in that order; junction bases with no gene match: 11. The CDR3 protein is CASSSSGGLAGYNEQFF. The DNA for the CDR3 is TGCGCCAGCAGCTCCTCCGGGGGCCTAGCGGGCTACAATGAGCAGTTCTTC.

The genes are TRBV2 and TRBJ2-5, with D uncertain. Looked up from germline, CDR1 is SNHLY and CDR2 is FYNNEI. The CDR3 has 13 amino acids. The V gene lost 8 bases and the J gene lost 1 base, with 11 bases spanning the gap. CDR3 nucleotide sequence: TGTGCCAGCCACTCACAGCCCCAAGAGACCCAGTACTTC. Protein sequence: CASHSQPQETQYF.

This chain connects TRBV19 to TRBJ1-3; 12 bases align to TRBD1. Germline CDR1 is LNHDA and CDR2 is SQIVND (reference sequence). V dropped 4 bases and J dropped 3; count of bases not matched to a gene: 10. The CDR3 extends over 18 amino acids. The CDR3 coding sequence is TGTGCCAGTAGTACGCGACCGGGACAGGGGGCCGGTGGAAACACCATATATTTT. It is translated as CASSTRPGQGAGGNTIYF.

This chain uses TRBV5-1 with TRBJ1-4, with TRBD1 matching 9 bases. The germline V gene has CDR1 SGHRS and CDR2 YFSETQ. V lost 2 bases, J lost 4 bases, and 12 bases stayed unmatched. This CDR3 spans 18 amino acids. In DNA, the CDR3 is TGCGCCAGCAGCTTACGGACAGGGGCAACAAACATTAATGAAAAACTGTTTTTT. It specifies CASSLRTGATNINEKLFF.

The chain uses TRBV20-1 and TRBJ2-3, with D perhaps TRBD1 (6 bases). Trimming removed 5 bases from V and 1 base from J, with 13 bases in between. Germline-derived CDR1 and CDR2 are DFQATT and SNEGSKA (reference sequence). The CDR3 extends over 14 amino acids. This CDR3 reads CSAGGGQRTDTQYF. The CDR3 DNA reads as TGCAGTGCTGGTGGGGGACAACGCACAGATACGCAGTATTTT.

The CDR3: CASTSTVNTEAFF. CDR3 sequence (DNA): TGCGCCAGCACCTCTACGGTAAACACTGAAGCTTTCTTT. The rearrangement links TRBV5-1 to TRBJ1-1; D remains unclear. This CDR3 comprises 13 residues. Trimming took 6 bases from V and 2 from J, leaving 11 bases between them. Germline V gene data show CDR1 as SGHRS and CDR2 as YFSETQ.

V usage is TRBV10-1 and J usage is TRBJ1-5; D gene ambiguous. V was cut by 3 bases and J by 9 bases, with 12 bases left in between. Germline CDR1 reads WNHNN; CDR2 reads SYGVQD (reference sequence). The CDR3 runs 13 residues. CDR3 in amino acids: CASSERSDGPQHF. The CDR3 nucleotides are TGCGCCAGCAGTGAAAGAAGCGACGGGCCCCAGCATTTT.

J is TRBJ1-2 and V is TRBV25-1; TRBD1 is a possible D gene (6 bases). This CDR3 contains 12 residues. The V and J ends lost 11 bases and 7 bases respectively, with 17 bases between them. Germline V CDR1 and CDR2: MGHDK, SYGVNS. In DNA, the CDR3 is TGTGCCGCAAGGGGACAACGGATTGGCTACACCTTC. It codes for CAARGQRIGYTF.

The chain has TRBV6-4 and TRBJ1-1; D not certain. CDR1 and CDR2 (germline): MRHNA, SNTAGT. CDR3 size: 13 residues. V lost 5 bases, J lost 1 base, and 8 bases lay in between. The CDR3 is CASSSFPNTEAFF. In DNA, the CDR3 is TGTGCCAGCAGTAGCTTTCCGAACACTGAAGCTTTCTTT.

This chain's CDR3 is CSVEDSVPEAFF. The CDR3 DNA follows: TGCAGCGTCGAGGACAGTGTCCCTGAAGCTTTCTTT. The gene calls are TRBV29-1 and TRBJ1-1, with D possibly being TRBD1 (6 bases). Trimming shortened V by 6 bases and J by 6 bases, and 14 bases separated the two germline ends. CDR1 SQVTM and CDR2 ANQGSEA come from the germline V gene. The CDR3 covers 12 residues.

The chain has TRBV6-5 and TRBJ1-3, with D perhaps matching TRBD1 (5 bases). Germline CDR1 and CDR2: MNHEY and SVGAGI. The CDR3 length is 15 residues. V lost 6 bases to trimming and J lost 0 bases, with 12 bases between them. CDR3 sequence: CASSLTVFSGNTIYF. In DNA form, the CDR3 reads TGTGCCAGCAGCCTGACAGTATTCTCTGGAAACACCATATATTTT.

The chain joins TRBV7-9 to TRBJ1-1, with TRBD1 matching over 8 bases. The length of the CDR3 is 17 residues. Per germline, CDR1 SEHNR and CDR2 FQNEAQ (reference sequence). J lost 0 bases, V lost 5 bases, and 11 bases had no gene match. CDR3 loop: CASSTADRGSMNTEAFF. CDR3 coding DNA: TGTGCCAGCAGCACCGCCGACAGGGGAAGTATGAACACTGAAGCTTTCTTT.